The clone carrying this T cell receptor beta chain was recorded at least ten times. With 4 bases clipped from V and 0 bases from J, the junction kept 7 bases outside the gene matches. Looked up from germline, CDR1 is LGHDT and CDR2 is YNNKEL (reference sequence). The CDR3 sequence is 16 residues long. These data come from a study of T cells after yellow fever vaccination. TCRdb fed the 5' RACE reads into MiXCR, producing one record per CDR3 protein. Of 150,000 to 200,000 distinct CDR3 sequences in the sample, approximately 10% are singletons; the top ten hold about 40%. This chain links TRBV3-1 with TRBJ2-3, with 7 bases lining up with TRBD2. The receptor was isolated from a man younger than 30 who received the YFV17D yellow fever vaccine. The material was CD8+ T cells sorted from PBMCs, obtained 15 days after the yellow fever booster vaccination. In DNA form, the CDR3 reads TGTGCCAGCAGCCTCCTCGAGCGGGGAAGCACAGATACGCAGTATTTT. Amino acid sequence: CASSLLERGSTDTQYF.